This entry concerns a single T cell receptor (beta chain). The data derive from a study of blood T cell repertoires in COVID-19. Background on the study: COVID-19 samples collected from the United States, Italy and Spain covered acute and convalescent phases. PBMCs, B-cell-depleted T cells, or T cells provided the cDNA or gDNA that made up the material.

As handled by the study authors: From reference gene primer amplification, estimates of nucleated cell counts were derived. The data were produced by immunoSEQ multiplex PCR, yet TCRdb's version contains in-frame clones alone and is incomplete. V and J calls plus clone size are reproduced from that table; the DNA served to infer D and trimming. The data hold approximately 270,000 clones, with 85% to 90% observed a single time. Each participant's cohort was designated according to participant-reported clinical history. The receptor was isolated from a man aged 35-49 years who had recovered from COVID-19. What was sequenced was PBMCs or T cells enriched from blood (not recorded which).

The CDR3 spells CASSLSGTGITYNSPLHF. As DNA, the CDR3 is TGTGCCAGCAGTTTATCGGGGACAGGGATCACCTATAATTCACCCCTCCACTTT. The J gene is TRBJ1-6, the V gene TRBV27; 9 bases line up with TRBD1. The CDR3 totals 18 residues. The trim removed 0 bases at V and 2 bases at J, leaving 5 bases unmatched. The germline V gene encodes CDR1 MNHEY and CDR2 SMNVEV (reference sequence).